Following are 27 T cell receptor beta chains from one sample sequenced in a study of vaccination effects on CD4 cells after COVID-19. Sequenced by immunoSEQ multiplex PCR; TCRdb stores in-frame clones only, minus some. Here the sample spans around 20,000 clones, 70% to 80% being singletons. These receptors are not linked to any known antigen. The ViraFEST assay expanded antigen-specific CD4+ T cells with viral peptide pools before sequencing. Cultured cells yielded isolated CD4+ T cells after 10 to 11 days. The person was diagnosed with PCR-confirmed SARS-CoV-2 infection between March and December 2020. The sample was CD4+ T cells from PBMCs cultured with a peptide pool, taken before COVID-19 vaccination. All receptors come from a human donor who had a prior SARS-CoV-2 infection.

The chain is built from TRBV4-1 and TRBJ2-3; 10 bases align to TRBD2. The J segment lost 2 bases and the V segment lost 4 bases, leaving 18 bases of the junction unmatched. From germline, CDR1 is MGHRA and CDR2 YSYEKL. The CDR3 has 20 residues. The CDR3 region has the DNA TGCGCCAGCAGCCGCATGATACCACCGGGACTAGCGAGACTCACAGATACGCAGTATTTT. It yields the protein CASSRMIPPGLARLTDTQYF.

The V call is TRBV28, the J call TRBJ2-5; TRBD2 matches 8 bases. Losses at the gene ends were 6 bases for V and 0 bases for J; bases not matched to a gene: 6. Looked up from germline, CDR1 is MDHEN and CDR2 is SYDVKM. The length of the CDR3 is 15 residues. The CDR3 nucleotides are TGTGCCAGCAGCCCGAGCGGGAGATACCAAGAGACCCAGTACTTC. Protein: CASSPSGRYQETQYF.

The J gene is TRBJ2-5, the V gene TRBV3-1 (or the pseudogene TRBV3-2); D uncertain. Trimming removed 4 bases from V and 0 bases from J, with 9 bases in between. The CDR3 covers 14 residues. CDR1 and CDR2 (germline): LGHDT, YNNKEL (reference sequence). The CDR3 nucleotides are TGTGCCAGCAGCCGGCAGCGATACCAAGAGACCCAGTACTTC. This codes for CASSRQRYQETQYF.

The genes are TRBV9 and TRBJ2-2; 10 nucleotides line up with TRBD2. V lost 3 bases and J lost 5; bases outside the gene matches: 13. Looked up from germline, CDR1 is SGDLS and CDR2 is YYNGEE. The CDR3 runs to 18 residues. Here the CDR3 reads CASSATGGSGRYTGELFF. CDR3 DNA sequence: TGTGCCAGCAGCGCTACAGGTGGTAGCGGGAGGTATACCGGGGAGCTGTTTTTT.

The chain is built from TRBV6-5 and TRBJ2-2; 10 bases fit TRBD1. Germline CDR1 is MNHEY and CDR2 is SVGAGI. The ends lost 6 bases at V and 6 bases at J; junction bases unmatched: 7. This CDR3 has 15 amino acids. The CDR3 loop is CASRAGQGSPGELFF. The CDR3 coding sequence is TGTGCCAGCAGAGCGGGACAGGGGTCTCCCGGGGAGCTGTTTTTT.

This sequence joins TRBV2 and TRBJ1-1; D call uncertain. The CDR3 extends over 16 amino acids. Trimming pared 6 bases from V and 1 base from J, leaving 18 bases between. Germline values: CDR1 SNHLY, CDR2 FYNNEI. CDR3 in DNA: TGTGCCAGCAGCGGGTTGGACCGCCGCAGGAACACTGAAGCTTTCTTT. It is translated as CASSGLDRRRNTEAFF. Full variable domain (remainder filled in from reference TRBV2 and TRBJ1-1): EPEVTQTPSHQVTQMGQEVILRCVPISNHLYFYWYRQILGQKVEFLVSFYNNEISEKSEIFDDQFSVERPDGSNFTLKIRSTKLEDSAMYFCASSGLDRRRNTEAFFGQGTRLTVV.

The chain is built from TRBV20-1 and TRBJ2-3; D unresolved. The V end was cut by 3 bases, the J end by 0 bases, with 10 bases between. Germline-derived CDR1 and CDR2 are DFQATT and SNEGSKA (reference sequence). The CDR3 loop spans 14 amino acids. The chain's CDR3 is CSASRPLSTDTQYF. The CDR3 DNA sequence: TGCAGTGCTAGTCGACCCCTTAGCACAGATACGCAGTATTTT.

The chain is built from TRBV19 and TRBJ1-2, with D hard to call. The CDR3 has 14 residues. The V end was cut by 8 bases, the J end by 0 bases, with 13 bases between. Germline V gene lookup returns CDR1 LNHDA and CDR2 SQIVND (reference sequence). CDR3 region: CASQSGRANYGYTF. The CDR3 DNA reads as TGTGCCAGTCAGAGCGGAAGGGCTAACTATGGCTACACCTTC. Filled out from reference TRBV19 and TRBJ1-2, the complete variable domain reads DGGITQSPKYLFRKEGQNVTLSCEQNLNHDAMYWYRQDPGQGLRLIYYSQIVNDFQKGDIAEGYSVSREKKESFPLTVTSAQKNPTAFYLCASQSGRANYGYTFGSGTRLTVV.

This clone was counted a single time. This chain links TRBV5-1 with TRBJ1-4, with D possibly matching TRBD1 (6 bases). CDR1 and CDR2 from the germline V gene are SGHRS and YFSETQ. The CDR3 runs to 16 residues. Trimming stripped 0 bases from V and 3 bases from J, with 12 bases between. The chain's CDR3 is CASSLGGASANEKLFF. The CDR3 DNA is TGCGCCAGCAGCTTGGGGGGGGCGTCGGCTAATGAAAAACTGTTTTTT.

The CDR3 DNA reads as TGTGCCAGCAGGACAAAGTCGAACACTGAAGCTTTCTTT. It specifies CASRTKSNTEAFF. The chain joins TRBV25-1 to TRBJ1-1; D ambiguous. The CDR3 covers 13 residues. Trimming pared 6 bases from V and 1 base from J, leaving 9 bases between. The germline gives CDR1 MGHDK, CDR2 SYGVNS. Variable domain in full (rest from reference TRBV25-1 and TRBJ1-1): EADIYQTPRYLVIGTGKKITLECSQTMGHDKMYWYQQDPGMELHLIHYSYGVNSTEKGDLSSESTVSRIRTEHFPLTLESARPSHTSQYLCASRTKSNTEAFFGQGTRLTVV.

The genes are TRBV18 and TRBJ1-4, with 8 positions matching TRBD1. V shed 5 bases and J 8 bases; nucleotides not matched to a gene: 7. Germline CDR1 reads KGHSH; CDR2 reads LQKENI. The CDR3 extends over 14 amino acids. CDR3 amino acids: CASSSTGEGEKLFF. DNA for the CDR3: TGTGCCAGCTCATCGACAGGGGAGGGGGAAAAACTGTTTTTT.

This clone was seen more than once but under ten times. This sequence joins TRBV4-1 and TRBJ1-1; 10 bases align to TRBD1. The length of the CDR3 is 14 residues. CDR1 and CDR2 from the germline V gene are MGHRA and YSYEKL. The trim removed 9 bases at V and 4 bases at J, leaving 8 bases unmatched. The CDR3 reads CASKKTGGGTEAFF. Written as DNA, the CDR3 is TGCGCCAGTAAAAAGACAGGGGGCGGCACTGAAGCTTTCTTT.

The gene calls are TRBV5-1 and TRBJ2-3, with TRBD2 matching over 10 bases. V gave up 4 bases and J gave up 6 bases; unmatched junction bases: 11. From germline, CDR1 is SGHRS and CDR2 YFSETQ. The CDR3 runs to 16 residues. This CDR3 is CASSLSSGRAFDTQYF. As DNA, the CDR3 is TGCGCCAGCAGCCTGTCGAGCGGGAGGGCCTTCGATACGCAGTATTTT.

The chain recombines TRBV24-1 with TRBJ2-1; TRBD2 agrees at 10 bases. The length of the CDR3 is 19 residues. The J segment lost 4 bases and the V segment lost 5 bases, leaving 16 bases of the junction unmatched. From germline, CDR1 is KGHDR and CDR2 SFDVKD. The CDR3 loop is CATSVRPGLAGASYNEQFF. DNA of the CDR3: TGTGCCACCAGTGTCCGACCAGGGCTAGCGGGAGCATCATACAATGAGCAGTTCTTC.

The rearrangement joins TRBV28 to TRBJ2-7; no firm D call. The CDR3 is 12 amino acids. The ends were cut back, 5 bases at V and 4 bases at J, with 9 bases in the middle. Germline CDR1 and CDR2: MDHEN and SYDVKM. The CDR3 is CASSLLRYEQYF. CDR3 bases: TGTGCCAGCAGTCTCCTACGATACGAGCAGTACTTC. The variable domain in full, with the rest retrieved from reference TRBV28 and TRBJ2-7, is DVKVTQSSRYLVKRTGEKVFLECVQDMDHENMFWYRQDPGLGLRLIYFSYDVKMKEKGDIPEGYSVSREKKERFSLILESASTNQTSMYLCASSLLRYEQYFGPGTRLTVT.

V gene TRBV7-2 combines with J gene TRBJ2-7; 7 positions match TRBD1. The CDR3 is 13 amino acids. V was pared by 4 bases and J by 5 bases, with 5 bases of the junction left unmatched. CDR1 is SGHTA, CDR2 FQGNSA, per germline. CDR3 amino acids: CASSSWDRDEQYF. In nucleotides, the CDR3 is TGTGCCAGCAGCTCTTGGGACAGAGACGAGCAGTACTTC.

V and J are TRBV2 and TRBJ1-3; 9 bases map to TRBD1. The germline V gene has CDR1 SNHLY and CDR2 FYNNEI. There are 15 residues in the CDR3. The ends lost 4 bases at V and 0 bases at J; junction bases unmatched: 1. The CDR3: CASSGQGVSGNTIYF. The CDR3 DNA reads as TGTGCCAGCAGTGGACAGGGGGTCTCTGGAAACACCATATATTTT.

The chain links TRBV18 to TRBJ2-7; D is perhaps TRBD1 (5 bases). Trimming took off 1 base at V and 2 bases at J, with 9 bases between the two ends. Germline assignment: CDR1 KGHSH and CDR2 LQKENI. The CDR3 is made up of 14 amino acids. CDR3 nucleotides: TGTGCCAGCTCACCACAGGGGCGGCCCTACGAGCAGTACTTC. Residues: CASSPQGRPYEQYF.

The chain combines TRBV7-2 with TRBJ2-3, with D perhaps matching TRBD2 (6 bases). Trimming took off 2 bases at V and 0 bases at J, with 15 bases between the two ends. The CDR3 sequence is 17 residues long. Per germline, CDR1 SGHTA and CDR2 FQGNSA. CDR3 DNA sequence: TGTGCCAGCAGCTTATTAGGCGGGATGTCTAGCACAGATACGCAGTATTTT. The encoded protein is CASSLLGGMSSTDTQYF.

CDR3 coding DNA: TGTGCCATCAGTGCGACCTCAGGGGACTACACTGAAGCTTTCTTT. Protein: CAISATSGDYTEAFF. The gene calls are TRBV10-3 and TRBJ1-1; tentative D call: TRBD1 (6 bases). This CDR3 spans 15 amino acids. The V gene lost 4 bases and the J gene lost 3 bases, with 15 bases spanning the gap. CDR1 and CDR2 (germline): ENHRY, SYGVKD.

The chain links TRBV5-1 to TRBJ2-3, with D possibly TRBD2 on 5 matching bases. Trimming removed 4 bases at V and 6 bases at J, with 18 bases between. Germline CDR1 reads SGHRS; CDR2 reads YFSETQ. There are 15 residues in the CDR3. The chain's CDR3 is CASSQTRAGRDTQYF. The CDR3 nucleotides are TGCGCCAGCAGCCAAACTAGGGCGGGTAGGGATACGCAGTATTTT.

The J gene is TRBJ1-2, the V gene TRBV6-5; 11 bases match TRBD1. From germline, CDR1 is MNHEY and CDR2 SVGAGI. The CDR3 runs 16 residues. V was pared by 2 bases and J by 5 bases, with 7 bases of the junction left unmatched. The CDR3 region has the DNA TGTGCCAGCAGTTACCTTAGGACAGGGGGCAGTTATGGCTACACCTTC. The encoded protein is CASSYLRTGGSYGYTF.

On this clone: At the DNA level, this CDR3 is encoded by other sequences in the same sample as well. V gene TRBV18 combines with J gene TRBJ1-5; 8 bases line up with TRBD1. This CDR3 contains 16 residues. Per germline, CDR1 KGHSH and CDR2 LQKENI. V lost 1 base and J lost 0; bases outside the gene matches: 2. The CDR3 protein is CASSPRTGSSNQPQHF. For the CDR3, the DNA is TGTGCCAGCTCACCACGGACAGGGAGTAGCAATCAGCCCCAGCATTTT.

This clone was recorded only once. The rearrangement uses TRBV10-1 and TRBJ1-5, with D unresolved. CDR1 is WNHNN, CDR2 SYGVQD, per germline (reference sequence). V lost 3 bases, J lost 7 bases, and 10 bases lay in between. The CDR3 is 13 residues long. CDR3 sequence: CASSDDPRQPQHF. The CDR3 coding sequence is TGCGCCAGCAGTGACGACCCAAGGCAGCCCCAGCATTTT.

The rearrangement joins TRBV4-3 to TRBJ2-4, with D tentatively TRBD2 (5 bases). Trimming removed 1 base from V and 9 bases from J, with 10 bases in between. The germline CDR1 and CDR2 sequences are LGHNA and YSLEER. The CDR3 runs 13 residues. CDR3: CASSQGGRTIQYF. The DNA of the CDR3 is TGCGCCAGCAGCCAAGGAGGGCGAACCATTCAGTACTTC.

This rearrangement joins TRBV5-1 to TRBJ2-3, with D uncertain. The V gene's germline CDR1 is SGHRS and CDR2 YFSETQ. This CDR3 is built from 12 residues. V was pared by 4 bases and J by 9 bases, with 12 bases between. CDR3 nucleotides: TGCGCCAGCAGCGCCGTGGCGGAGACGCAGTATTTT. Its protein product is CASSAVAETQYF.

The V and J genes are TRBV6-5 and TRBJ1-5, with D hard to call. Trimming left V 8 bases short and J 5 bases short, with 10 bases between. The CDR3 loop spans 12 amino acids. Germline V gene data show CDR1 as MNHEY and CDR2 as SVGAGI. The CDR3 DNA reads as TGTGCCAGCGGAGAGGTAGATCAGCCCCAGCATTTT. Protein: CASGEVDQPQHF.